The clone carrying this T cell receptor (beta chain) was recorded a few times. These data belong to a study of blood T cells in healthy people across ages. Study context: About one barcoded beta molecule per two T cells was the capture yield of template switching.

The CDR3 length is 11 residues. Germline V CDR1 and CDR2: SQVTM, ANQGSEA. V lost 0 bases and J lost 10, with 7 bases in between. With a J-beta primer mix and a sample-barcoded 5' primer, a second PCR ran about 7 to 12 cycles. Each CDR3 protein is one row after TCRdb ran MiXCR on the 5' RACE reads. Of almost 800,000 distinct CDR3 sequences listed, 58% are singletons. All donors came from Russia, were Caucasian and healthy, and spanned ages roughly 6 to 100. Material: blood. The chain combines TRBV29-1 with TRBJ2-1, with D unclear. The TCR originated in a man aged 30-40 years in good health. CDR3 in amino acids: CSVEESAEQFF. The CDR3 DNA is TGCAGCGTTGAAGAAAGCGCCGAGCAGTTCTTC.